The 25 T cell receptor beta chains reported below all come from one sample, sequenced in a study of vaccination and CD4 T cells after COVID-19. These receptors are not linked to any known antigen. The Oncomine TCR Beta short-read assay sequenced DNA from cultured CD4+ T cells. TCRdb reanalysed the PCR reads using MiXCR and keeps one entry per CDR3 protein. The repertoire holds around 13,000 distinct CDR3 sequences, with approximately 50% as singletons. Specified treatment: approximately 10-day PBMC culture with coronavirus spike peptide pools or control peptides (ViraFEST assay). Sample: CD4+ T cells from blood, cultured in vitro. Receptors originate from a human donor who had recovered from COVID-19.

This chain's CDR3 is CASGGWERLSSYNEQFF. As DNA, the CDR3 is TGTGCCAGCGGGGGGTGGGAGCGGCTAAGCTCCTACAATGAGCAGTTCTTC. The V call is TRBV6-1, the J call TRBJ2-1; tentatively, D is TRBD2 (6 bases). V was cut by 8 bases and J by 0 bases, with 20 bases left in between. CDR3 length equals 17 residues. Looked up from germline, CDR1 is MNHNS and CDR2 is SASEGT.

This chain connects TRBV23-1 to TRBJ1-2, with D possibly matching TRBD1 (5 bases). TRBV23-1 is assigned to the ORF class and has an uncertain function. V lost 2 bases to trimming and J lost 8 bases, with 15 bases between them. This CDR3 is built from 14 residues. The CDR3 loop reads CASSQTAGGEGYTF. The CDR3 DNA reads TGCGCCAGCAGTCAAACCGCCGGGGGTGAGGGCTACACCTTC.

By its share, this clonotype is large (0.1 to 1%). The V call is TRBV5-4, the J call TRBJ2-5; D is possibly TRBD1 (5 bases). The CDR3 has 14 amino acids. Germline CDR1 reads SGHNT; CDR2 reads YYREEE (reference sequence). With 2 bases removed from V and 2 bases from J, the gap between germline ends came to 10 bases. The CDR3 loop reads CASSFIAGQETQYF. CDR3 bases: TGTGCCAGCAGCTTCATAGCAGGGCAAGAGACCCAGTACTTC.

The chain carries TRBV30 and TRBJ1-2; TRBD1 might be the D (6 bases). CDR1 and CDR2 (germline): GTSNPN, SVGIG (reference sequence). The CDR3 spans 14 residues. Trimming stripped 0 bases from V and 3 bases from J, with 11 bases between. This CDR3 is CAWSVQGLYYGYTF. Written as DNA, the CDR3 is TGTGCCTGGAGTGTACAGGGACTGTACTATGGCTACACCTTC.

CDR3 loop: CASSYSAGYTGELFF. DNA for the CDR3: TGTGCCAGCAGTTACTCAGCAGGGTACACCGGGGAGCTGTTTTTT. V gene TRBV6-2 or TRBV6-3 combines with J gene TRBJ2-2, with D perhaps matching TRBD1 (5 bases). The V end lost 0 bases, the J end lost 3 bases, and 8 bases lay between the germline ends. This CDR3 spans 15 amino acids. CDR1 is MNHEY and CDR2 is SVGEGT in the germline V gene.

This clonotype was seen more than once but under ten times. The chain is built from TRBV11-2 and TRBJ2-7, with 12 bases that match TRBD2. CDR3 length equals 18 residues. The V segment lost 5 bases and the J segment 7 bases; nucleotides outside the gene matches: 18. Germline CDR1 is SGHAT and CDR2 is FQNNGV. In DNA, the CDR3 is TGTGCCAGCAGCCCAAAACTCAGACTAGCGGGAGCCTCAAGGGAGCAGTACTTC. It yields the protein CASSPKLRLAGASREQYF.

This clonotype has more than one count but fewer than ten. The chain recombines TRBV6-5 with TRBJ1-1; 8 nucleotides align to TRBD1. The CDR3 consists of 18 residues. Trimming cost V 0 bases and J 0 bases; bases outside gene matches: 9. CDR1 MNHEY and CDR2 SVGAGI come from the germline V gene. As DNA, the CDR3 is TGTGCCAGCAGTTACTCGAGCAGGGGGCGGGCTATGAACACTGAAGCTTTCTTT. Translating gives CASSYSSRGRAMNTEAFF.

Written as DNA, the CDR3 is TGTGCCAGCCTTCGACAGGGGGCAAATCAGCCCCAGCATTTT. Translating gives CASLRQGANQPQHF. The V gene is TRBV19, the J gene TRBJ1-5, with 10 positions matching TRBD1. The J segment lost 4 bases and the V segment lost 9 bases, leaving 6 bases of the junction unmatched. This CDR3 comprises 14 residues. Per the germline V gene, CDR1 is LNHDA and CDR2 is SQIVND (reference sequence).

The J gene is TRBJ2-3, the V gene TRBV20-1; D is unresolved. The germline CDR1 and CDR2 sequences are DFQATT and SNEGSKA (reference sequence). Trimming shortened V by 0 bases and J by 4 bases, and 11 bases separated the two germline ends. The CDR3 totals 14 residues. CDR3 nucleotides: TGCAGTGCTAGAGATCTCCTCCGCCCAGATACGCAGTATTTT. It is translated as CSARDLLRPDTQYF.

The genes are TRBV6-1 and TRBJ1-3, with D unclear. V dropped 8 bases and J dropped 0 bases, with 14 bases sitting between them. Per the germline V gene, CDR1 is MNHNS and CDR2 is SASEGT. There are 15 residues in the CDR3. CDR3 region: CASPADISSGNTIYF. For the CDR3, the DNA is TGTGCCAGCCCTGCAGATATTAGCTCTGGAAACACCATATATTTT.

As DNA, the CDR3 is TGTGCCAGCAGTCCCGTAAGGAGTGAAAAACTGTTTTTT. It is translated as CASSPVRSEKLFF. V gene TRBV6-1 combines with J gene TRBJ1-4; D is unclear. The CDR3 loop spans 13 amino acids. Per germline, CDR1 MNHNS and CDR2 SASEGT. The ends were cut back, 5 bases at V and 7 bases at J, with 11 bases in the middle.

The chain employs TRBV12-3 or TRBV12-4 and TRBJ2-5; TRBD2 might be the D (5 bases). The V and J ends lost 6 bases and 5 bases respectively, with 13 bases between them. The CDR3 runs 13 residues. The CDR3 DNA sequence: TGTGCCAGCAGCGCCCAGTCGGGGGAGACCCAGTACTTC. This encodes CASSAQSGETQYF.

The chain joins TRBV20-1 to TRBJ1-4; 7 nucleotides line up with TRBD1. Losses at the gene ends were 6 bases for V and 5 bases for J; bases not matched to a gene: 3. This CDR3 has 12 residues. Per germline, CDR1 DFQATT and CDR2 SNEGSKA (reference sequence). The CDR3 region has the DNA TGCAGTGCCGGGACAGTGAATGAAAAACTGTTTTTT. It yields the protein CSAGTVNEKLFF.

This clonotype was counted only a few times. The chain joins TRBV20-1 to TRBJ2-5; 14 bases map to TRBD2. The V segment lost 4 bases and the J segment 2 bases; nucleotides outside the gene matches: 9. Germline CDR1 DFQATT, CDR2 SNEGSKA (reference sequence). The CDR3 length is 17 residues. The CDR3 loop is CSAKGGTSGGFQETQYF. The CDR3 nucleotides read TGCAGTGCTAAGGGAGGGACTAGCGGGGGATTTCAAGAGACCCAGTACTTC.

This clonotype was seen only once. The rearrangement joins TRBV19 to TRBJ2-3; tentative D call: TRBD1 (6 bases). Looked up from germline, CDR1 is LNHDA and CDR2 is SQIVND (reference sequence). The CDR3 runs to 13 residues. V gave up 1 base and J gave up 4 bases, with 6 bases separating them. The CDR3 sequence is CASSIAGADTQYF. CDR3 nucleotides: TGTGCCAGTAGTATAGCAGGGGCAGATACGCAGTATTTT.

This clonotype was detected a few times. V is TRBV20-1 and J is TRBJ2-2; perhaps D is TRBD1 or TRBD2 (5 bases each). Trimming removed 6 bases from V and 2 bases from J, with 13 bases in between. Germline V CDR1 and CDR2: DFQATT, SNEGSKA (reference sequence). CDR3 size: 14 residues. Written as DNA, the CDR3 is TGCAGTGCCGGGGACGGCCAAAACACCGGGGAGCTGTTTTTT. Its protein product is CSAGDGQNTGELFF.

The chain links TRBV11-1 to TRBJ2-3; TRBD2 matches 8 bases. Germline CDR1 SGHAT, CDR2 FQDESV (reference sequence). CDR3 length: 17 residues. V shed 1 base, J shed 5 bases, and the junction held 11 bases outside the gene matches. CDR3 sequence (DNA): TGTGCCAGCAGCTTAGGGGGAAGCGGGAGTGGCCAAGATACGCAGTATTTT. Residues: CASSLGGSGSGQDTQYF.

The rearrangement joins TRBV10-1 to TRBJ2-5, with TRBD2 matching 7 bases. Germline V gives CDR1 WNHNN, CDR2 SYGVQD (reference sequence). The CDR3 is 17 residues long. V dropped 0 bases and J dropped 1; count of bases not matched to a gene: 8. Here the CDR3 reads CASSESGSSGPQETQYF. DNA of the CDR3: TGCGCCAGCAGTGAGTCAGGGTCTAGCGGCCCCCAAGAGACCCAGTACTTC.

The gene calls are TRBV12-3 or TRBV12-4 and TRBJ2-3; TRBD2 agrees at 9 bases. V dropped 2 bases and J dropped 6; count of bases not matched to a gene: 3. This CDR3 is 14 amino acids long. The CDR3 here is CASSLLAGQDTQYF. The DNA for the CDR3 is TGTGCCAGCAGTTTACTAGCGGGACAGGATACGCAGTATTTT.

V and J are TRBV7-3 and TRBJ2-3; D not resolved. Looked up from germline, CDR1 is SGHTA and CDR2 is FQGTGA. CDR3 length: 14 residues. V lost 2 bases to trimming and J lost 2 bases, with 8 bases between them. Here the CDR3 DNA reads TGTGCCAGCAGCTTACAGGACGCCACAGATACGCAGTATTTT. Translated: CASSLQDATDTQYF.

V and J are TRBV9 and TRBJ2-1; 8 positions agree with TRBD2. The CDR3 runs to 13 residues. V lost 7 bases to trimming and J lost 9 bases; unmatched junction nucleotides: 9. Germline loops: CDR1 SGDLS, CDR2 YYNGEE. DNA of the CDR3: TGTGCCAGCGGGATAGCGGGAATAAGTGAGCAGTTCTTC. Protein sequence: CASGIAGISEQFF. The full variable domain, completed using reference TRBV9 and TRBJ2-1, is DSGVTQTPKHLITATGQRVTLRCSPRSGDLSVYWYQQSLDQGLQFLIQYYNGEERAKGNILERFSAQQFPDLHSELNLSSLELGDSALYFCASGIAGISEQFFGPGTRLTVL.

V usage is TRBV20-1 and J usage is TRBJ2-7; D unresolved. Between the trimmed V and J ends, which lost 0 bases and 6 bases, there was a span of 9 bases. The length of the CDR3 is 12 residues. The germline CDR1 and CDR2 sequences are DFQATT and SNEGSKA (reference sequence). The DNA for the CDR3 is TGCAGTGCTAGAGATCCCCTCATCGAGCAGTACTTC. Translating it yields CSARDPLIEQYF.

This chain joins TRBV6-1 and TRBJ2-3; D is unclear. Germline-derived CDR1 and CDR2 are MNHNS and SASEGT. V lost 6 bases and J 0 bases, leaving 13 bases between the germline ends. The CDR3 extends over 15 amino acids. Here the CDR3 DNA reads TGTGCCAGCAGGCCCGAAGGTACTAGCACAGATACGCAGTATTTT. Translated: CASRPEGTSTDTQYF.

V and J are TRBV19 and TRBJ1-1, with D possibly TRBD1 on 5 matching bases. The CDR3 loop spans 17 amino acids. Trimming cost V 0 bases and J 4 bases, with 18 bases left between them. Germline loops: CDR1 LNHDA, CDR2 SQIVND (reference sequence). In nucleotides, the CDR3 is TGTGCCAGTAGTATAGATGGTTGGGACGCTCTTGGCACTGAAGCTTTCTTT. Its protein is CASSIDGWDALGTEAFF.

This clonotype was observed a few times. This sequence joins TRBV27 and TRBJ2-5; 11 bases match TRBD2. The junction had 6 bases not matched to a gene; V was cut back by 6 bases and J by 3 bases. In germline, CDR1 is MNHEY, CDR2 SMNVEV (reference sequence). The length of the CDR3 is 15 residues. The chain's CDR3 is CASRLAGGIEETQYF. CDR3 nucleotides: TGTGCCAGCAGGCTAGCGGGAGGAATCGAAGAGACCCAGTACTTC.